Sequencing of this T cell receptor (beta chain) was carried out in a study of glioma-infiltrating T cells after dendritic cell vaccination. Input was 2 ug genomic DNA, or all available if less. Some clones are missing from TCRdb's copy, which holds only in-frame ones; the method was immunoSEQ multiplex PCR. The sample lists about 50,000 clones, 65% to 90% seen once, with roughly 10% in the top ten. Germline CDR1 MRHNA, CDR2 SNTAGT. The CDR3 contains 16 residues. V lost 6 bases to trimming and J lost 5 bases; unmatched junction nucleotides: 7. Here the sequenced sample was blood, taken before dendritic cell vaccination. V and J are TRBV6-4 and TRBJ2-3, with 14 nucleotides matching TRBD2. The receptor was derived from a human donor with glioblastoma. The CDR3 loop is CASSASGTSGGDTQYF. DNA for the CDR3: TGTGCCAGCAGCGCTTCCGGGACTAGCGGGGGAGATACGCAGTATTTT.